The clone carrying this TCR beta chain was counted only a few times. Its antigen is as yet unknown. This entry comes from a study of blood T cells in healthy people across ages. Study at large: Template switching picked up about one barcoded beta molecule for each two T cells. Study observations and caveats: With unsorted PBMCs, a conclusive comparison of naive versus antigen-experienced cells was not possible. Estimated diversity, derived from one million T cells, was regarded as an underestimate.

Trimming left V 4 bases short and J 2 bases short, with 10 bases between. The CDR3 length is 14 residues. The germline gives CDR1 SEHNR, CDR2 FQNEAQ (reference sequence). A sample-barcoded 5' primer and a J-beta primer mix were used in a second PCR of roughly 7 to 12 cycles. Each CDR3 protein is one row after TCRdb ran MiXCR on the 5' RACE reads. This table has more than 900,000 distinct CDR3 sequences, approximately 25% appearing once. These records were also assigned to another study, of T cells of mothers and their children.

Sample: blood. The source of this sequence is a girl aged 2-10 years in good health. The V gene is TRBV7-9, the J gene TRBJ2-3, with D uncertain. The CDR3 here is CASSSDTITDTQYF. The CDR3 region has the DNA TGTGCCAGCAGCTCAGACACAATCACAGATACGCAGTATTTT.